One sample yielded the 17 T cell receptor beta chains listed below, sequenced in a study of cytomegalovirus exposure and HLA in healthy donors. Primers for the PCR totalled 60 Vbeta and 13 Jbeta. TCRdb's copy holds only in-frame clones and misses some; the assay was immunoSEQ multiplex PCR. In the table there are roughly 180,000 clones, about 80% of which are singletons. The sequenced material came from PBMCs. All receptors derive from a man aged 25-45 years in good health and CMV-seronegative.

The J gene is TRBJ1-2, the V gene TRBV4-3, with D unclear. The V end lost 1 base, the J end lost 4 bases, and 7 bases lay between the germline ends. This CDR3 region has 13 residues. CDR1 LGHNA and CDR2 YSLEER come from the germline V gene. The CDR3 protein is CASSQVGSYGYTF. The CDR3 nucleotides are TGCGCCAGCAGCCAAGTGGGGAGCTATGGCTACACCTTC.

V is TRBV6-5 and J is TRBJ1-2, with TRBD1 identical over 9 bases. CDR3 size: 14 residues. V shed 5 bases, J shed 3 bases, and the junction held 4 bases outside the gene matches. Germline CDR1 is MNHEY and CDR2 is SVGAGI. CDR3 in amino acids: CASSRDRADYGYTF. In nucleotides, the CDR3 is TGTGCCAGCAGTAGGGACAGGGCGGACTATGGCTACACCTTC.

This clone was seen once. The gene calls are TRBV7-2 and TRBJ1-1; D is perhaps TRBD1 (6 bases). From germline, CDR1 is SGHTA and CDR2 FQGNSA. V was cut by 7 bases and J by 6 bases, with 12 bases left in between. This CDR3 spans 12 amino acids. The CDR3 reads CASTQGFAEAFF. In DNA form, the CDR3 reads TGTGCCAGCACTCAGGGGTTCGCTGAAGCTTTCTTT.

The genes are TRBV19 and TRBJ2-5; 13 bases are shared with TRBD2. Germline loops: CDR1 LNHDA, CDR2 SQIVND (reference sequence). The CDR3 length is 17 residues. Trimming took 2 bases from V and 3 from J; bases not matched to a gene: 6. CDR3 DNA: TGTGCCAGTAGTATATCTGGACTAGCGGGAGAGGAAGAGACCCAGTACTTC. Translated: CASSISGLAGEEETQYF.

This clone was found once. The V gene is TRBV6-1, the J gene TRBJ1-4; 10 bases line up with TRBD1. This CDR3 comprises 14 residues. The V gene end was trimmed by 6 bases and the J gene end by 4 bases; junction bases not matched to a gene: 2. Germline lookup yields CDR1 MNHNS and CDR2 SASEGT. The CDR3 DNA reads TGTGCCAGCAGGGGACAGGGGATTAATGAAAAACTGTTTTTT. Translating it yields CASRGQGINEKLFF.

This clone was recorded only once. The chain is built from TRBV19 and TRBJ1-5; tentative D call: TRBD1 (5 bases). Trimming pared 9 bases from V and 3 bases from J, leaving 21 bases between. CDR3 length: 16 amino acids. The germline gives CDR1 LNHDA, CDR2 SQIVND (reference sequence). CDR3 sequence (DNA): TGTGCCAGGCCTCCACAGACCAGGGAATCCAATCAGCCCCAGCATTTT. It translates to CARPPQTRESNQPQHF.

The chain couples TRBV5-1 to TRBJ2-7; the D is unclear. Germline V lookup: CDR1 SGHRS, CDR2 YFSETQ. The CDR3 runs to 12 residues. Trimming shortened V by 5 bases and J by 4 bases, and 10 bases separated the two germline ends. CDR3 bases: TGCGCCAGCAGAAGAGAGTATTACGAGCAGTACTTC. This encodes CASRREYYEQYF.

This clone was seen a few times. The CDR3 DNA reads as TGTGCCAGTAGTATAGAACGGGGGAAGGGTGAAAAACTGTTTTTT. This sequence encodes CASSIERGKGEKLFF. This chain connects TRBV19 to TRBJ1-4; D is possibly TRBD1 (5 bases). The V gene lost 0 bases and the J gene lost 7 bases, with 12 bases spanning the gap. CDR1 LNHDA and CDR2 SQIVND come from the germline V gene (reference sequence). There are 15 residues in the CDR3.

This clone was seen more than once but under ten times. CDR3 in DNA: TGTGCCAGCAGCAGCTCCGGGACAGGGTTTTTTGATGAGCAGTTCTTC. Its protein product is CASSSSGTGFFDEQFF. V usage is TRBV11-2 and J usage is TRBJ2-1, with 9 bases lining up with TRBD1. Germline values: CDR1 SGHAT, CDR2 FQNNGV. The CDR3 contains 16 residues. V was pared by 5 bases and J by 8 bases, with 13 bases of the junction left unmatched.

The rearrangement uses TRBV25-1 and TRBJ1-3; 9 bases align to TRBD1. CDR1 is MGHDK and CDR2 is SYGVNS in the germline V gene. This CDR3 comprises 14 residues. V lost 6 bases to trimming and J lost 3 bases; unmatched junction nucleotides: 3. The CDR3 is CASSDRGYGNTIYF. CDR3 coding DNA: TGTGCCAGCAGCGACAGGGGGTATGGAAACACCATATATTTT.

The rearrangement links TRBV27 to TRBJ2-5; D is unresolved. The CDR3 is 14 amino acids. Trimming removed 0 bases at V and 4 bases at J, with 9 bases between. Germline V gene lookup returns CDR1 MNHEY and CDR2 SMNVEV (reference sequence). CDR3: CASSLSQRRETQYF. DNA of the CDR3: TGTGCCAGCAGTTTATCCCAGAGGAGAGAGACCCAGTACTTC.

The V gene is TRBV19, the J gene TRBJ2-1, with 7 bases lining up with TRBD1. Germline lookup yields CDR1 LNHDA and CDR2 SQIVND (reference sequence). Trimming took 6 bases from V and 0 from J; bases not matched to a gene: 5. The CDR3 is made up of 15 amino acids. CDR3 sequence reads: CASSPTGLSYNEQFF. DNA of the CDR3: TGTGCCAGTAGCCCGACAGGGCTCTCCTACAATGAGCAGTTCTTC.

This rearrangement joins TRBV9 to TRBJ2-1; 10 bases are a match to TRBD2. There are 15 residues in the CDR3. With V trimmed by 4 bases and J by 6 bases, 7 bases remained unmatched. CDR1 is SGDLS and CDR2 is YYNGEE in the germline V gene. The CDR3 nucleotides are TGTGCCAGCAGCTCAGCGGGAGGGCCCCTCAATGAGCAGTTCTTC. This translates into CASSSAGGPLNEQFF.

This chain connects TRBV6-6 to TRBJ2-7, with a weak D call TRBD2 (5 bases). Trimming pared 2 bases from V and 3 bases from J, leaving 8 bases between. The CDR3 is 13 residues long. From germline, CDR1 is MNHNY and CDR2 SVGAGI (reference sequence). CDR3 sequence: CASSYTTSYEQYF. As DNA, the CDR3 is TGTGCCAGCAGTTACACTACTAGCTACGAGCAGTACTTC.

The V gene is TRBV7-2, the J gene TRBJ2-3, with 9 positions matching TRBD2. From germline, CDR1 is SGHTA and CDR2 FQGNSA. Trimming removed 3 bases from V and 3 bases from J; junction bases left unmatched: 10. There are 17 residues in the CDR3. The CDR3 reads CASSLSAGGLRTDTQYF. CDR3 DNA: TGTGCCAGCAGCTTGTCGGCGGGGGGGCTAAGAACAGATACGCAGTATTTT.

The rearrangement joins TRBV7-2 to TRBJ1-1, with a tentative D call TRBD1 (5 bases). The CDR3 is made up of 14 amino acids. V lost 3 bases and J 0 bases, leaving 8 bases between the germline ends. CDR1 is SGHTA, CDR2 FQGNSA, per germline. The CDR3 sequence is CASSFNRLNTEAFF. The CDR3 DNA follows: TGTGCCAGCAGCTTTAACAGGTTGAACACTGAAGCTTTCTTT.

The chain links TRBV7-9 to TRBJ2-2; D gene uncertain. The V end lost 2 bases, the J end lost 6 bases, and 4 bases lay between the germline ends. Germline V lookup: CDR1 SEHNR, CDR2 FQNEAQ (reference sequence). This CDR3 has 12 amino acids. The CDR3 DNA reads as TGTGCCAGCAGCTTACAGTCCGGGGAGCTGTTTTTT. The encoded protein is CASSLQSGELFF.